The 5 T cell receptor beta chains reported below all come from one sample, sequenced in a study of T cells after yellow fever vaccination. TCRdb recomputed calls from the 5' RACE reads with MiXCR, one row per CDR3 protein. The sample holds hundreds of thousands of distinct CDR3 sequences, around 16% seen once. The sample here was PBMCs, taken less than 6 days after the first yellow fever vaccination. The receptors originated from a man in his late teens or twenties who received the YFV17D yellow fever vaccine.

This clonotype was seen a few times. The chain joins TRBV4-2 to TRBJ2-3; a possible D gene is TRBD2 (7 bases). V gave up 4 bases and J gave up 9 bases, with 14 bases separating them. The CDR3 is 13 amino acids. Germline loops: CDR1 LGHNA, CDR2 YNFKEQ. The CDR3 DNA sequence: TGTGCCAGCAGCCGGGGGGGCGAGGGGACGCAGTATTTT. Translated, it gives CASSRGGEGTQYF.

This clonotype was recorded a few times. The chain is built from TRBV4-2 and TRBJ2-1; D is ambiguous. Germline values: CDR1 LGHNA, CDR2 YNFKEQ. This CDR3 is 12 amino acids long. V gave up 1 base and J gave up 8 bases, with 6 bases separating them. The CDR3 is CASSQAWDEQFF. DNA of the CDR3: TGTGCCAGCAGCCAAGCGTGGGATGAGCAGTTCTTC.

This clonotype was seen a few times. The chain couples TRBV5-1 to TRBJ2-7; perhaps TRBD1 as D (6 bases). CDR1 is SGHRS, CDR2 YFSETQ, per germline. The CDR3 spans 13 residues. The ends were cut back, 4 bases at V and 3 bases at J, with 11 bases in the middle. The DNA of the CDR3 is TGCGCCAGCAGCCTGCAACAGGGCTACGAGCAGTACTTC. Amino acid sequence: CASSLQQGYEQYF.

V and J are TRBV20-1 and TRBJ2-1; no clear D gene. The V end lost 1 base, the J end lost 5 bases, and 9 bases lay between the germline ends. The CDR3 is 13 residues long. CDR1 DFQATT and CDR2 SNEGSKA come from the germline V gene (reference sequence). The CDR3 reads CSARVWVDNEQFF. CDR3 nucleotide sequence: TGCAGTGCTAGAGTCTGGGTAGACAATGAGCAGTTCTTC.

This clonotype was seen many times. Sequence at one end of the junction differs from germline and may be a read error. The chain employs TRBV6-6 and TRBJ1-2; TRBD1 might be the D (5 bases). Per germline, CDR1 MNHNY and CDR2 SVGAGI (reference sequence). The CDR3 is made up of 11 amino acids. The CDR3 here is CASSYQDSEAF. CDR3 nucleotides: TGTGCCAGCAGTTACCAAGACAGTGAGGCCTTC.